This T cell receptor (beta chain) was recovered during a study of cytomegalovirus exposure and HLA in healthy donors. Comments on this clone: The antigen remains undetermined.

Using immunoSEQ multiplex PCR, the repertoire was profiled, and TCRdb retains in-frame clones only, with some absent. Of about 130,000 clones listed, approximately 95% are singletons. Study-level findings and limits: Specificity of three CMV-associated chains for CMV antigens was verified in vitro. Some TCR beta chains (164 of them) were listed as cytomegalovirus-associated. The classifier reportedly diagnosed cytomegalovirus status with high sensitivity and specificity.

This sequence was found in a man aged 18 to 35 in good health and CMV-seronegative. Input material: PBMCs.

CDR3 in amino acids: CASSPDSLGNTIYF. DNA for the CDR3: TGTGCCAGCAGCCCCGACAGCCTCGGAAACACCATATATTTT. The rearrangement joins TRBV27 to TRBJ1-3; TRBD1 is a possible D gene (5 bases). V was shortened by 6 bases and J by 4 bases, with 13 bases between the two germline ends. This CDR3 has 14 residues. Germline CDR1 and CDR2: MNHEY and SMNVEV (reference sequence).